What follows is one T cell receptor beta chain and its context. Given a much more abundant clone one base away, this may be a read error. Donors each provided about 9.5 milliliters of peripheral blood. The study isolated at least 6.5 million PBMCs from each sample. The sample comes from a study of blood T cells in healthy people across ages. Primers used in a second PCR of about 6 to 11 cycles were a sample-barcoded 5' primer and a J-beta primer mix. TCRdb reprocessed the 5' RACE reads via MiXCR and lists one record per CDR3 protein. The table has about 1.7 million distinct CDR3 sequences, about 28% seen once. This CDR3 is built from 14 residues. CDR1 is MDHEN and CDR2 is SYDVKM in the germline V gene.

This sequence joins TRBV28 and TRBJ2-7; a weak D match, TRBD2 (6 bases). The sequencing sample was made of blood. The TCR originated in a woman aged 30 to 39 in good health. CDR3 in amino acids: CASGLEGKSYEQYF. Here the CDR3 DNA reads TGTGCCAGCGGTTTGGAGGGCAAATCCTACGAGCAGTACTTC.